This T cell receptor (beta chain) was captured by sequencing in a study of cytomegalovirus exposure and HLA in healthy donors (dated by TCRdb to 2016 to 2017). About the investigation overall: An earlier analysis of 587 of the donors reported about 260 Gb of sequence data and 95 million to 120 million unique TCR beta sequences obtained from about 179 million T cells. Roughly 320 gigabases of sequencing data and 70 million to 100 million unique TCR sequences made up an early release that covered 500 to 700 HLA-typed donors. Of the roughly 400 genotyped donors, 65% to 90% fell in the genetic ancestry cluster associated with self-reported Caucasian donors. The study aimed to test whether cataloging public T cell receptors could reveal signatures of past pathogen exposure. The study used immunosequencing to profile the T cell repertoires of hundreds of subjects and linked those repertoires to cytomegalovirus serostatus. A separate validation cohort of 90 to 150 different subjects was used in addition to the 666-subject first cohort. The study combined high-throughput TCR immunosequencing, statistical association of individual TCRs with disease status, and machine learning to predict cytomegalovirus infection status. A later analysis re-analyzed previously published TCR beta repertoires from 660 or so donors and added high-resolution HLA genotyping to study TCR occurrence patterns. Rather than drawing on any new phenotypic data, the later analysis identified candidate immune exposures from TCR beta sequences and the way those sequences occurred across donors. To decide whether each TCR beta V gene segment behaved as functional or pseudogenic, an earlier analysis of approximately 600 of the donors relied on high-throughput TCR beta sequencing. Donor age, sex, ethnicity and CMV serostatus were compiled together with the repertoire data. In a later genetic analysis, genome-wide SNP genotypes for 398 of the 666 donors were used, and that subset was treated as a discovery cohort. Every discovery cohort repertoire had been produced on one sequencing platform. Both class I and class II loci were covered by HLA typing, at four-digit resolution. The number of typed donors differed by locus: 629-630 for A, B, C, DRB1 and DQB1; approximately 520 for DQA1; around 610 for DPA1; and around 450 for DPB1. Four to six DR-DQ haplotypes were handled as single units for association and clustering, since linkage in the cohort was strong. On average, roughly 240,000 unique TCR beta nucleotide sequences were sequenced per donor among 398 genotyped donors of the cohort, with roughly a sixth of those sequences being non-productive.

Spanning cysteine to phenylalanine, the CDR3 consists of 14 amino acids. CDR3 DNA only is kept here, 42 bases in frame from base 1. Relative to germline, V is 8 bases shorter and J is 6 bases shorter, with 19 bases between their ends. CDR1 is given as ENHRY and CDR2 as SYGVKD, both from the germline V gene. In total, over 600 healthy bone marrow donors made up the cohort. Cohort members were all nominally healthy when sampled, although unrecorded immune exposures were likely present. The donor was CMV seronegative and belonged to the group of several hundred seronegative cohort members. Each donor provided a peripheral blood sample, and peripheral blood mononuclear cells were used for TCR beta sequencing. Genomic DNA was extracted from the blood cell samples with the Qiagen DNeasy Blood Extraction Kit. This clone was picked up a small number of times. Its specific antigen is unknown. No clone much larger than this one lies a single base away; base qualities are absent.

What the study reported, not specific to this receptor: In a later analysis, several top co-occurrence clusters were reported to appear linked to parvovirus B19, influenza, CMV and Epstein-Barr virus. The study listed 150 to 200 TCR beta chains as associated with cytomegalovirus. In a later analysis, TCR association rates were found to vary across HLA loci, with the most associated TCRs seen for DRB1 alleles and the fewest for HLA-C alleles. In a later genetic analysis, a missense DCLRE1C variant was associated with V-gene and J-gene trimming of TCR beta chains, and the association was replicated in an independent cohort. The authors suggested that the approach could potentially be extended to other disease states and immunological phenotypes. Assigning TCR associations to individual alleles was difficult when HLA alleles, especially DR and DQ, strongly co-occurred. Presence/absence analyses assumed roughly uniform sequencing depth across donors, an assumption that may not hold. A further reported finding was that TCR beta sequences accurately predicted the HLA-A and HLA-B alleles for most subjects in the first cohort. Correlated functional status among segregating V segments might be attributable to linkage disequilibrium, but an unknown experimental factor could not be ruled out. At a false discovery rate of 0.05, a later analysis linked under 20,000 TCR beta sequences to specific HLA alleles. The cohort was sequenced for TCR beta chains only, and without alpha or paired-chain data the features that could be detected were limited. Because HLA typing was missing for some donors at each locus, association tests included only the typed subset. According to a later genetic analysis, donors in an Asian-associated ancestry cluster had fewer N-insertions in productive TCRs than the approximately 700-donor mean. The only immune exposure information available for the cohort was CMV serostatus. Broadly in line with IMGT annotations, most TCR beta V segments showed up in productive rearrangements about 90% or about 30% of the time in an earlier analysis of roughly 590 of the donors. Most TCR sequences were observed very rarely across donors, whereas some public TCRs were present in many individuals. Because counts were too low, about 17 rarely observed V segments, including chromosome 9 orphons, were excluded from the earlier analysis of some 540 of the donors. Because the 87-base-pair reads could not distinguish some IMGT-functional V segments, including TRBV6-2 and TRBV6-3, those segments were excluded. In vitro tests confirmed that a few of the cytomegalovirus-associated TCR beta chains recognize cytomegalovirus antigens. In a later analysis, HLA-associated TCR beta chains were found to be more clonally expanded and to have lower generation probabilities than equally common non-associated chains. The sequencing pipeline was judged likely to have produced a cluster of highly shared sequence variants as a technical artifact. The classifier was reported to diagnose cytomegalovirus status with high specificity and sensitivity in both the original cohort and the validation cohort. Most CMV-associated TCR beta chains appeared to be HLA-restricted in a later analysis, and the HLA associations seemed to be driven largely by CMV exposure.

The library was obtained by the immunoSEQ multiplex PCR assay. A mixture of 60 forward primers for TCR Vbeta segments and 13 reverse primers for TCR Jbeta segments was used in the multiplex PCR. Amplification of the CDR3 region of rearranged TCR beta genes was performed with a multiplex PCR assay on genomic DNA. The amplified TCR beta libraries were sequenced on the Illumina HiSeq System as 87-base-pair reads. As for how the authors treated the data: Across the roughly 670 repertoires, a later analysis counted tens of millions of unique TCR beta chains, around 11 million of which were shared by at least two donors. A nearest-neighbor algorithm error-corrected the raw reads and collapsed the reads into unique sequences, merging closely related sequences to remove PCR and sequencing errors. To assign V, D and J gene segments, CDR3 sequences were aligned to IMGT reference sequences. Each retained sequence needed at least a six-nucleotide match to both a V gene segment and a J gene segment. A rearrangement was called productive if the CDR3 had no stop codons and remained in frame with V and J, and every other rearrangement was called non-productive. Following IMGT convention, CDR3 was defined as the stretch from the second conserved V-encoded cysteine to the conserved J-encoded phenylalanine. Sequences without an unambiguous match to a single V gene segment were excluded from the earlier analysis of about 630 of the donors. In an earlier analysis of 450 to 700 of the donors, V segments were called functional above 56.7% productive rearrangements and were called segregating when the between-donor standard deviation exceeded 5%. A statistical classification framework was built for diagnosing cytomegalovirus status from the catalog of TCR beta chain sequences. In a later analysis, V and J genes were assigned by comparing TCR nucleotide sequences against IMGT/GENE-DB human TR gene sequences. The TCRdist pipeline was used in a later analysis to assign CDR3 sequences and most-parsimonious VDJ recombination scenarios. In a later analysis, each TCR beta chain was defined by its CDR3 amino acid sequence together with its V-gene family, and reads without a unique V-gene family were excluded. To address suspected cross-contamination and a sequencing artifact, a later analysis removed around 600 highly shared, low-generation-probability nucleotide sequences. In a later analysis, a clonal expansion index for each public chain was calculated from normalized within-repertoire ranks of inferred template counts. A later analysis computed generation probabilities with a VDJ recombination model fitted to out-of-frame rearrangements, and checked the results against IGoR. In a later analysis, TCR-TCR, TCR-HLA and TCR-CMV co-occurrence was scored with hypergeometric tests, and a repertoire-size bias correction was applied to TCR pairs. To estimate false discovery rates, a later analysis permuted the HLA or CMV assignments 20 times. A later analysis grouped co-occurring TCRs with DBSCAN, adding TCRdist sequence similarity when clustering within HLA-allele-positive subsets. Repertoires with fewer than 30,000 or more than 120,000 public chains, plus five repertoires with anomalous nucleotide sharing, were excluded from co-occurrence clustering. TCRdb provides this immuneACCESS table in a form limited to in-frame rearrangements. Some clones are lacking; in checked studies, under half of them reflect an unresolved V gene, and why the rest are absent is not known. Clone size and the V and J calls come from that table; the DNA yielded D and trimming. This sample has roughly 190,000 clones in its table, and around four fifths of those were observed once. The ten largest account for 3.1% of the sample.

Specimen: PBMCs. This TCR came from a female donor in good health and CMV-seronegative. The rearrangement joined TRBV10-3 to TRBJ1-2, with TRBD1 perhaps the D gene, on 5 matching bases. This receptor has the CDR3 CAIRQGGVGDGYTF. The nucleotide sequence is TGTGCCATCCGCCAGGGAGGGGTCGGAGATGGCTACACCTTC.